These 32 T cell receptor beta chains originate from one sample sequenced in a study of blood T cell repertoires in COVID-19. Method: immunoSEQ multiplex PCR; TCRdb's copy keeps in-frame clones and lacks some. The sample carries 45,000 to 50,000 clones, less than 90% recorded once. The specimen sequenced was peripheral blood. These receptors came from a human donor in a cohort sampled during active COVID-19.

CDR3 bases: TGTGCCTGGAGGGGGGGACTTACTAACTATGGCTACACCTTC. Translating gives CAWRGGLTNYGYTF. The chain couples TRBV30 to TRBJ1-2; tentative D call: TRBD1 (5 bases). The germline V and J ends were trimmed by 3 bases and 0 bases, with 11 bases remaining between them. Germline values: CDR1 GTSNPN, CDR2 SVGIG (reference sequence). The CDR3 is 14 residues long.

The chain employs TRBV11-2 and TRBJ2-5, with 16 bases that match TRBD2. The length of the CDR3 is 16 residues. V was pared by 7 bases and J by 3 bases, with 5 bases of the junction left unmatched. Germline CDR1 SGHAT, CDR2 FQNNGV. The chain's CDR3 is CASTPGLAGGKETQYF. CDR3 nucleotides: TGTGCCAGCACCCCGGGACTAGCGGGGGGGAAAGAGACCCAGTACTTC.

The chain combines TRBV2 with TRBJ1-3; D is unclear. Germline CDR1 reads SNHLY; CDR2 reads FYNNEI. The CDR3 has 15 amino acids. V was clipped by 1 base and J by 6 bases, with 13 bases between them. The CDR3 sequence: CASSEDHNSINTIYF. The CDR3 region has the DNA TGTGCCAGCAGTGAAGATCATAATTCTATAAACACCATATATTTT.

The chain combines TRBV2 with TRBJ1-5, with 7 bases identical to TRBD1. Losses at the gene ends were 5 bases for V and 0 bases for J; bases not matched to a gene: 4. This CDR3 is built from 15 residues. Per germline, CDR1 SNHLY and CDR2 FYNNEI. This chain's CDR3 is CASSKRGLSNQPQHF. The CDR3 coding sequence is TGTGCCAGCAGTAAGAGGGGGCTTAGCAATCAGCCCCAGCATTTT.

This chain joins TRBV20-1 and TRBJ2-7, with D uncertain. This CDR3 region has 10 residues. V shed 6 bases and J shed 3 bases, with 6 bases lying between them. The germline gives CDR1 DFQATT, CDR2 SNEGSKA (reference sequence). In nucleotides, the CDR3 is TGCAGTGCACGCGGCTACGAGCAGTACTTC. Encoded protein: CSARGYEQYF.

The chain carries TRBV19 and TRBJ1-1, with D hard to call. Germline CDR1 and CDR2: LNHDA and SQIVND (reference sequence). Trimming pared 7 bases from V and 4 bases from J, leaving 13 bases between. The CDR3 has 13 amino acids. This CDR3 is CASTTTMGTEAFF. The CDR3 nucleotides read TGTGCCAGTACCACGACAATGGGCACTGAAGCTTTCTTT.

The chain is built from TRBV6-6 and TRBJ2-7; 9 nucleotides align to TRBD1. The J segment lost 5 bases and the V segment lost 5 bases, leaving 10 bases of the junction unmatched. The CDR3 spans 15 residues. Germline assignment: CDR1 MNHNY and CDR2 SVGAGI (reference sequence). Here the CDR3 DNA reads TGTGCCAGCAGTGGACCTGGGACAGGGACCCACGAGCAGTACTTC. Its protein is CASSGPGTGTHEQYF.

The chain is built from TRBV7-2 and TRBJ1-4; D gene ambiguous. V was cut by 6 bases and J by 0 bases, with 14 bases left in between. The CDR3 sequence is 16 residues long. Germline CDR1 and CDR2: SGHTA and FQGNSA. The CDR3 sequence: CASSQRSQATNEKLFF. The CDR3 region has the DNA TGTGCCAGCAGTCAACGAAGCCAGGCAACTAATGAAAAACTGTTTTTT.

The V gene is TRBV5-4, the J gene TRBJ1-6, with 8 bases that match TRBD1. The CDR3 is 16 amino acids. Germline V gene lookup returns CDR1 SGHNT and CDR2 YYREEE (reference sequence). V gave up 3 bases and J gave up 2 bases; unmatched junction bases: 4. The CDR3 loop is CASSSTGGTYNSPLHF. The CDR3 DNA reads TGTGCCAGCAGCTCAACAGGGGGGACCTATAATTCACCCCTCCACTTT.

The V gene is TRBV3-1 (or the pseudogene TRBV3-2), the J gene TRBJ2-1; 9 nucleotides line up with TRBD2. The CDR3 runs to 17 residues. Germline CDR1 and CDR2: LGHDT and YNNKEL (reference sequence). Unmatched junction bases numbered 12, after V lost 7 bases and J lost 2 bases. In nucleotides, the CDR3 is TGTGCCAGCACCTATAAGGGGACTAGCCGTACCTACAATGAGCAGTTCTTC. Translating it yields CASTYKGTSRTYNEQFF.

This chain links TRBV28 with TRBJ1-2, with D tentatively TRBD1 (6 bases). Germline V gene sequence: CDR1 MDHEN, CDR2 SYDVKM. The CDR3 extends over 15 amino acids. Trimming took off 2 bases at V and 2 bases at J, with 12 bases between the two ends. The CDR3, as DNA: TGTGCCAGCAGTTTACGCAGGGGCGGCAACTATGGCTACACCTTC. Protein sequence: CASSLRRGGNYGYTF.

The rearrangement joins TRBV7-2 to TRBJ2-2; TRBD1 matches at 7 bases. Germline values: CDR1 SGHTA, CDR2 FQGNSA. The CDR3 runs to 18 residues. Losses at the gene ends were 5 bases for V and 3 bases for J; bases not matched to a gene: 15. The CDR3 spells CASSVSLGQDLYTGELFF. CDR3 bases: TGTGCCAGCAGCGTCTCGTTAGGACAGGACCTCTACACCGGGGAGCTGTTTTTT.

The chain has TRBV24-1 and TRBJ2-3; 10 nucleotides line up with TRBD2. The CDR3 loop spans 15 amino acids. V trimming: 7 bases; J trimming: 1 base; junction bases outside the gene matches: 4. Germline-derived CDR1 and CDR2 are KGHDR and SFDVKD. As DNA, the CDR3 is TGTGCCACCAGCTCGGGGACTAGCGGCACAGATACGCAGTATTTT. This gives the protein CATSSGTSGTDTQYF.

This sequence joins TRBV4-3 and TRBJ1-4; D is ambiguous. The CDR3 has 15 residues. V lost 1 base and J lost 4, with 10 bases in between. Germline CDR1 reads LGHNA; CDR2 reads YSLEER. This CDR3 is CASSQGGANNEKLFF. DNA of the CDR3: TGCGCCAGCAGCCAAGGCGGAGCTAATAATGAAAAACTGTTTTTT.

The chain couples TRBV6-1 to TRBJ1-4, with 9 bases matching TRBD1. Trimming removed 2 bases from V and 8 bases from J; junction bases left unmatched: 6. This CDR3 is built from 15 residues. CDR1 MNHNS and CDR2 SASEGT come from the germline V gene. The CDR3, as DNA: TGTGCCAGCAGTGAATGGGGGACAGGGCGGGAAAAACTGTTTTTT. It specifies CASSEWGTGREKLFF.

The chain is built from TRBV12-3 or TRBV12-4 and TRBJ2-7; D is possibly TRBD1 (6 bases). The ends were cut back, 7 bases at V and 0 bases at J, with 10 bases in the middle. This CDR3 is 13 amino acids long. In DNA, the CDR3 is TGTGCCAGCACCGACAGGTCCTCCTACGAGCAGTACTTC. Encoded protein: CASTDRSSYEQYF.

This chain uses TRBV14 with TRBJ1-6; 9 positions agree with TRBD1. V shed 3 bases, J shed 3 bases, and the junction held 3 bases outside the gene matches. Germline CDR1 SGHDN, CDR2 FVKESK. There are 16 residues in the CDR3. The CDR3 region is CASSQYRGLYNSPLHF. The CDR3 DNA reads TGTGCCAGCAGCCAGTACAGGGGGCTCTATAATTCACCCCTCCACTTT. The full variable domain, its missing parts supplied by reference TRBV14 and TRBJ1-6, is EAGVTQFPSHSVIEKGQTVTLRCDPISGHDNLYWYRRVMGKEIKFLLHFVKESKQDESGMPNNRFLAERTGGTYSTLKVQPAELEDSGVYFCASSQYRGLYNSPLHFGNGTRLTVT.

The chain combines TRBV9 with TRBJ1-1, with D possibly matching TRBD1 (5 bases). V dropped 1 base and J dropped 2 bases, with 6 bases sitting between them. The germline V gene encodes CDR1 SGDLS and CDR2 YYNGEE. This CDR3 contains 13 residues. The DNA for the CDR3 is TGTGCCAGCAGCGTACAGGGAAACACTGAAGCTTTCTTT. The encoded protein is CASSVQGNTEAFF.

The chain uses TRBV5-1 and TRBJ2-3, with 8 positions matching TRBD2. Trimming removed 4 bases from V and 1 base from J; junction bases left unmatched: 8. The germline V gene has CDR1 SGHRS and CDR2 YFSETQ. CDR3 length equals 16 residues. The CDR3 is CASSPERGSRTDTQYF. CDR3 coding DNA: TGCGCCAGCAGCCCGGAGCGGGGGTCCCGCACAGATACGCAGTATTTT.

The rearrangement joins TRBV7-6 to TRBJ2-5; D may be TRBD2 (5 bases). V lost 4 bases and J lost 4, with 16 bases in between. The CDR3 has 15 amino acids. Germline CDR1 is SGHVS and CDR2 is FNYEAQ. CDR3 protein: CASSSGAGVLETQYF. Here the CDR3 DNA reads TGTGCCAGCAGCTCAGGCGCCGGGGTATTAGAGACCCAGTACTTC.

This chain joins TRBV3-1 (or the pseudogene TRBV3-2) and TRBJ2-1; D possibly corresponds to TRBD1 (6 bases). This CDR3 has 16 residues. The germline V gene encodes CDR1 LGHDT and CDR2 YNNKEL (reference sequence). V dropped 4 bases and J dropped 4 bases, with 17 bases sitting between them. The CDR3 region has the DNA TGTGCCAGCAGCCTCTCTACCGGGACATCTTACAATGAGCAGTTCTTC. Its protein is CASSLSTGTSYNEQFF.

The table lists this clone with a count of one. This chain uses TRBV3-1 (or the pseudogene TRBV3-2) with TRBJ2-7, with 7 bases lining up with TRBD2. The germline V gene encodes CDR1 LGHDT and CDR2 YNNKEL (reference sequence). The CDR3 sequence is 15 residues long. The trim removed 2 bases at V and 4 bases at J, leaving 8 bases unmatched. The CDR3 loop reads CASSQFNGGGYEQYF. For the CDR3, the DNA is TGTGCCAGCAGCCAATTTAACGGCGGGGGTTACGAGCAGTACTTC.

The chain recombines TRBV19 with TRBJ1-2; 7 nucleotides match TRBD1. V lost 5 bases and J lost 4; bases outside the gene matches: 7. From germline, CDR1 is LNHDA and CDR2 SQIVND (reference sequence). The CDR3 sequence is 14 residues long. CDR3 sequence reads: CASSATGTVYGYTF. The CDR3 DNA reads as TGTGCCAGTAGTGCGACCGGGACAGTCTATGGCTACACCTTC. Complete variable domain (other parts from reference TRBV19 and TRBJ1-2): DGGITQSPKYLFRKEGQNVTLSCEQNLNHDAMYWYRQDPGQGLRLIYYSQIVNDFQKGDIAEGYSVSREKKESFPLTVTSAQKNPTAFYLCASSATGTVYGYTFGSGTRLTVV.

CDR3 sequence (DNA): TGTGCCAGCAGCTTTAACCGGGACAGATGGGCCCCCCCTGAAGCTTTCTTT. Translating gives CASSFNRDRWAPPEAFF. V and J are TRBV5-6 and TRBJ1-1; 7 nucleotides match TRBD1. The CDR3 has 17 residues. Germline CDR1 and CDR2: SGHDT and YYEEEE. The V and J ends lost 2 bases and 6 bases, in that order; junction bases with no gene match: 16.

This chain uses TRBV6-7 with TRBJ2-3; 7 nucleotides align to TRBD2. TRBV6-7 is designated an ORF whose function remains uncertain. Germline trimming cut 5 bases from V and 2 bases from J; bases unmatched to any gene: 4. CDR3 length equals 14 residues. The CDR3 spells CASSDLAVTDTQYF. CDR3 DNA sequence: TGTGCCAGCAGTGACCTAGCGGTCACAGATACGCAGTATTTT.

The chain is built from TRBV5-5 and TRBJ1-1; TRBD1 might be the D (6 bases). V was pared by 0 bases and J by 11 bases, with 17 bases between. This CDR3 region has 14 residues. Germline-derived CDR1 and CDR2 are SGHKS and YYEKEE (reference sequence). CDR3 residues: CASSLESGQLGAFF. DNA of the CDR3: TGTGCCAGCAGCTTGGAGTCCGGACAGTTGGGGGCTTTCTTT. The entire variable domain, with the rest obtained from reference TRBV5-5 and TRBJ1-1, is as follows: DAGVTQSPTHLIKTRGQQVTLRCSPISGHKSVSWYQQVLGQGPQFIFQYYEKEERGRGNFPDRFSARQFPNYSSELNVNALLLGDSALYLCASSLESGQLGAFFGQGTRLTVV.

V is TRBV5-1 and J is TRBJ2-7; 9 bases match TRBD2. Germline CDR1 SGHRS, CDR2 YFSETQ. V dropped 2 bases and J dropped 3; count of bases not matched to a gene: 3. The CDR3 loop spans 14 amino acids. Here the CDR3 reads CASSFGTSSYEQYF. The CDR3 bases are TGCGCCAGCAGCTTCGGGACTAGCAGCTACGAGCAGTACTTC.

CDR3 sequence (DNA): TGTGCCAGCAGCCTTCCTGGGCTAGCGGGGGGGTCGGAGACCCAGTACTTC. Translation gives CASSLPGLAGGSETQYF. The V and J genes are TRBV14 and TRBJ2-5; 12 nucleotides line up with TRBD2. V lost 4 bases to trimming and J lost 5 bases; unmatched junction nucleotides: 11. This CDR3 contains 17 residues. CDR1 and CDR2 (germline): SGHDN, FVKESK. The whole variable domain, remainder taken from reference TRBV14 and TRBJ2-5, is EAGVTQFPSHSVIEKGQTVTLRCDPISGHDNLYWYRRVMGKEIKFLLHFVKESKQDESGMPNNRFLAERTGGTYSTLKVQPAELEDSGVYFCASSLPGLAGGSETQYFGPGTRLLVL.

CDR3 in DNA: TGTGCCAGCAGCTTACGCGGGGGGTTAGCCAAAAACATTCAGTACTTC. Translation: CASSLRGGLAKNIQYF. The V gene is TRBV7-2, the J gene TRBJ2-4; 8 nucleotides align to TRBD2. V gave up 2 bases and J gave up 0 bases; unmatched junction bases: 3. Per the germline V gene, CDR1 is SGHTA and CDR2 is FQGNSA. This CDR3 is 16 amino acids long.

This rearrangement joins TRBV4-3 to TRBJ2-2; 11 nucleotides agree with TRBD2. This CDR3 has 15 amino acids. Per the germline V gene, CDR1 is LGHNA and CDR2 is YSLEER. V lost 4 bases to trimming and J lost 10 bases; unmatched junction nucleotides: 8. The CDR3 sequence is CASSLTGTSGAELFF. Written as DNA, the CDR3 is TGCGCCAGCAGCCTTACCGGGACTAGCGGCGCGGAGCTGTTTTTT.

The chain has TRBV6-2 or TRBV6-3 and TRBJ2-5; possible D gene TRBD2, 6 bases. With 5 bases removed from V and 4 bases from J, the gap between germline ends came to 17 bases. The CDR3 has 15 amino acids. Germline V CDR1 and CDR2: MNHEY, SVGEGT. CDR3 protein: CASSDPRGGRETQYF. CDR3 coding DNA: TGTGCCAGCAGTGACCCCCGGGGAGGACGAGAGACCCAGTACTTC.

The rearrangement links TRBV6-2 or TRBV6-3 to TRBJ2-3; 9 positions match TRBD2. The CDR3 is 16 residues long. Unmatched junction bases numbered 10, after V lost 4 bases and J lost 5 bases. Germline V gene data show CDR1 as MNHEY and CDR2 as SVGEGT. CDR3: CASSWPLAGEGDTQYF. The CDR3 DNA reads TGTGCCAGCAGTTGGCCATTAGCGGGGGAAGGAGATACGCAGTATTTT.